This passage covers 30 T cell receptor beta chains from one sample sequenced in a study of PD-1 blockade in mismatch repair-deficient tumors. TCRdb's copy holds only in-frame clones and misses some; the assay was immunoSEQ multiplex PCR. The sample has fewer than 100,000 clones, 65% to 85% seen once. The source material was peripheral blood, sampled 12 weeks after starting pembrolizumab. These receptors all stem from an adult with mismatch repair-deficient cancer.

CDR3: CASSWGGGASGYTF. CDR3 in DNA: TGTGCCAGCAGCTGGGGTGGGGGGGCGAGTGGCTACACCTTC. V usage is TRBV5-6 and J usage is TRBJ1-2; the D gene is possibly TRBD1 (6 bases). The CDR3 covers 14 residues. Between the trimmed V and J ends, which lost 3 bases and 7 bases, there was a span of 16 bases. Germline loops: CDR1 SGHDT, CDR2 YYEEEE.

The chain recombines TRBV6-5 with TRBJ1-1; D might be TRBD1 (5 bases). The CDR3 runs to 15 residues. From germline, CDR1 is MNHEY and CDR2 SVGAGI. V lost 6 bases and J lost 0, with 14 bases in between. CDR3 residues: CASSLQEGVNTEAFF. CDR3 coding DNA: TGTGCCAGCAGCCTCCAAGAAGGGGTGAACACTGAAGCTTTCTTT.

The chain combines TRBV30 with TRBJ2-2, with D perhaps matching TRBD1 or TRBD2 (5 bases each). Germline V gives CDR1 GTSNPN, CDR2 SVGIG (reference sequence). This CDR3 comprises 17 residues. The V end lost 2 bases, the J end lost 1 base, and 17 bases lay between the germline ends. The DNA for the CDR3 is TGTGCCTGGAGTTCCGGGACGAAAACGTTGAACACCGGGGAGCTGTTTTTT. Protein sequence: CAWSSGTKTLNTGELFF.

This chain links TRBV7-2 with TRBJ2-7, with a possible D match to TRBD2 (5 bases). Germline lookup yields CDR1 SGHTA and CDR2 FQGNSA. The CDR3 spans 15 residues. Trimming removed 2 bases at V and 4 bases at J, with 15 bases between. CDR3 in DNA: TGTGCCAGCAGCTTAAACCCCGGGATTTCTTACGAGCAGTACTTC. Amino acids: CASSLNPGISYEQYF.

This chain links TRBV6-6 with TRBJ1-1; TRBD1 agrees at 8 bases. Looked up from germline, CDR1 is MNHNY and CDR2 is SVGAGI (reference sequence). V lost 6 bases to trimming and J lost 10 bases; unmatched junction nucleotides: 10. The CDR3 is 13 amino acids. The CDR3 reads CASSRGQGTRAFF. CDR3 coding DNA: TGTGCCAGCAGCAGAGGACAGGGTACGCGAGCTTTCTTT.

V gene TRBV11-2 combines with J gene TRBJ1-2; TRBD1 might be the D (5 bases). Per germline, CDR1 SGHAT and CDR2 FQNNGV. Trimming took 1 base from V and 4 from J, leaving 13 bases between them. This CDR3 is 15 amino acids long. In DNA form, the CDR3 reads TGTGCCAGCAGCTTAGGGGCCGGGACGGTCTATGGCTACACCTTC. Translation gives CASSLGAGTVYGYTF. Full variable domain (rest looked up from reference TRBV11-2 and TRBJ1-2): EAGVAQSPRYKIIEKRQSVAFWCNPISGHATLYWYQQILGQGPKLLIQFQNNGVVDDSQLPKDRFSAERLKGVDSTLKIQPAKLEDSAVYLCASSLGAGTVYGYTFGSGTRLTVV.

The V call is TRBV7-2, the J call TRBJ2-3, with D perhaps TRBD2 (6 bases). V lost 5 bases to trimming and J lost 2 bases, with 17 bases between them. This CDR3 region has 16 residues. Germline lookup yields CDR1 SGHTA and CDR2 FQGNSA. In nucleotides, the CDR3 is TGTGCCAGCAGCAGGGACTCCGGATTGAACACAGATACGCAGTATTTT. Translating it yields CASSRDSGLNTDTQYF.

The rearrangement uses TRBV11-3 and TRBJ2-3; 12 bases agree with TRBD2. The CDR3 has 14 amino acids. The junction had 2 bases not matched to a gene; V was cut back by 5 bases and J by 5 bases. The V gene's germline CDR1 is SGHNT and CDR2 YENEEA. The CDR3 bases are TGTGCCAGCAGCCCGGGACTAGCGGGAGATACGCAGTATTTT. Amino acid sequence: CASSPGLAGDTQYF.

The sample holds one count of this clone. The chain joins TRBV11-2 to TRBJ2-3, with D possibly matching TRBD2 (6 bases). V lost 5 bases and J lost 1, with 19 bases in between. The CDR3 is 17 residues long. Germline V gives CDR1 SGHAT, CDR2 FQNNGV. The CDR3 loop is CASSNPVESSGTDTQYF. The CDR3 nucleotides read TGTGCCAGCAGCAACCCGGTGGAATCTAGCGGCACAGATACGCAGTATTTT.

This chain connects TRBV19 to TRBJ1-5; D is undetermined. V was shortened by 5 bases and J by 3 bases, with 8 bases between the two germline ends. CDR1 and CDR2 (germline): LNHDA, SQIVND (reference sequence). This CDR3 has 13 residues. CDR3 bases: TGTGCCAGTAGTCTGGGCCTCAATCAGCCCCAGCATTTT. As protein: CASSLGLNQPQHF.

This sequence joins TRBV5-4 and TRBJ2-5, with D tentatively TRBD1 or TRBD2 (5 bases each). The ends were cut back, 4 bases at V and 3 bases at J, with 10 bases in the middle. CDR1 SGHNT and CDR2 YYREEE come from the germline V gene (reference sequence). The CDR3 sequence is 13 residues long. This CDR3 reads CASSRGPKETQYF. The CDR3 nucleotides are TGTGCCAGCAGCCGGGGACCCAAAGAGACCCAGTACTTC. The whole variable domain, filled in from reference TRBV5-4 and TRBJ2-5, reads ETGVTQSPTHLIKTRGQQVTLRCSSQSGHNTVSWYQQALGQGPQFIFQYYREEENGRGNFPPRFSGLQFPNYSSELNVNALELDDSALYLCASSRGPKETQYFGPGTRLLVL.

This clone has just a few counts. The J gene is TRBJ2-1, the V gene TRBV5-1, with a possible D match to TRBD2 (6 bases). V lost 0 bases and J lost 8, with 12 bases in between. The CDR3 has 14 residues. CDR1 is SGHRS and CDR2 is YFSETQ in the germline V gene. CDR3 coding DNA: TGCGCCAGCAGCTTGGAACTAGCTTTGGATGAGCAGTTCTTC. It translates to CASSLELALDEQFF.

The chain uses TRBV6-5 and TRBJ2-5; the D gene is possibly TRBD1 (6 bases). The CDR3 totals 13 residues. V shed 5 bases and J shed 8 bases, with 15 bases lying between them. Looked up from germline, CDR1 is MNHEY and CDR2 is SVGAGI. The CDR3 region has the DNA TGTGCCAGCAGTGGGGGCGAAATAACAACCCAGTACTTC. Its protein product is CASSGGEITTQYF.

The CDR3 loop reads CASSFSGGRDTEAFF. The CDR3 DNA reads as TGTGCCAGCAGCTTTTCCGGGGGAAGGGACACTGAAGCTTTCTTT. V usage is TRBV5-5 and J usage is TRBJ1-1, with D possibly matching TRBD1 (5 bases). Germline V gene data show CDR1 as SGHKS and CDR2 as YYEKEE (reference sequence). The CDR3 consists of 15 residues. With 2 bases removed from V and 3 bases from J, the gap between germline ends came to 14 bases.

The chain links TRBV4-2 to TRBJ2-7; a weak D match, TRBD1 (6 bases). The germline V gene has CDR1 LGHNA and CDR2 YNFKEQ. V was cut by 0 bases and J by 0 bases, with 9 bases left in between. This CDR3 is built from 15 residues. The CDR3 reads CASSQDPDSSYEQYF. CDR3 DNA sequence: TGTGCCAGCAGCCAAGATCCGGACAGCTCCTACGAGCAGTACTTC.

The rearrangement joins TRBV7-8 to TRBJ2-2; no reliable D call. The CDR3 consists of 14 residues. CDR1 SGHVS and CDR2 FQNEAQ come from the germline V gene. The germline V and J ends were trimmed by 0 bases and 6 bases, with 8 bases remaining between them. The CDR3 sequence: CASSLAGVAGELFF. CDR3 coding DNA: TGTGCCAGCAGCTTAGCGGGCGTGGCCGGGGAGCTGTTTTTT.

The CDR3 nucleotides are TGTGCCAGCAGTTCCCAGACAGACTCACACAGGGGCTACACCTTC. It codes for CASSSQTDSHRGYTF. The genes are TRBV27 and TRBJ1-2; tentative D call: TRBD1 (5 bases). The CDR3 totals 15 residues. Per germline, CDR1 MNHEY and CDR2 SMNVEV (reference sequence). The V and J ends lost 4 bases and 8 bases respectively, with 20 bases between them.

The rearrangement uses TRBV10-3 and TRBJ1-2; possibly TRBD1 for D (5 bases). Germline CDR1 ENHRY, CDR2 SYGVKD. V lost 2 bases to trimming and J lost 7 bases, with 5 bases between them. The length of the CDR3 is 11 residues. CDR3 loop: CAISEGAGYTF. Here the CDR3 DNA reads TGTGCCATCAGTGAGGGGGCTGGCTACACCTTC.

This chain connects TRBV14 to TRBJ2-1; maybe TRBD2 (6 bases). In germline, CDR1 is SGHDN, CDR2 FVKESK. The V and J ends lost 4 bases and 12 bases respectively, with 16 bases between them. The CDR3 consists of 13 residues. The CDR3 region is CASSPRLEKMQFF. The CDR3 bases are TGTGCCAGCAGCCCCCGACTAGAAAAAATGCAGTTCTTC.

To note about this clone: A single base separates this from a much larger clone, so it may be a read error. Other DNA sequences in this specimen translate into the identical CDR3. This chain joins TRBV7-2 and TRBJ2-2; 10 nucleotides align to TRBD1. CDR3 length equals 15 residues. In germline, CDR1 is SGHTA, CDR2 FQGNSA. V dropped 5 bases and J dropped 4; count of bases not matched to a gene: 4. CDR3 in amino acids: CASSPRTGGTGELFF. As DNA, the CDR3 is TGTGCCAGCAGCCCGCGGACAGGGGGCACCGGGGAGCTGTTTTTT. The full variable domain, in which reference TRBV7-2 and TRBJ2-2 provide the parts outside the CDR3, is GAGVSQSPSNKVTEKGKDVELRCDPISGHTALYWYRQSLGQGLEFLIYFQGNSAPDKSGLPSDRFSAERTGGSVSTLTIQRTQQEDSAVYLCASSPRTGGTGELFFGEGSRLTVL.

This chain links TRBV5-1 with TRBJ2-2, with TRBD1 as a possible D gene (6 bases). Trimming removed 4 bases from V and 7 bases from J, with 11 bases in between. Per germline, CDR1 SGHRS and CDR2 YFSETQ. This CDR3 has 13 residues. CDR3 amino acids: CASSRGLDGELFF. DNA for the CDR3: TGCGCCAGCAGCAGGGGGTTAGACGGGGAGCTGTTTTTT.

The V and J genes are TRBV19 and TRBJ2-2, with 8 bases that match TRBD1. The V and J ends lost 3 bases and 0 bases, in that order; junction bases with no gene match: 9. The CDR3 consists of 18 residues. Germline loops: CDR1 LNHDA, CDR2 SQIVND (reference sequence). CDR3 nucleotide sequence: TGTGCCAGTAGTATTTTAAGGACAGGGATAGCGAACACCGGGGAGCTGTTTTTT. Protein product: CASSILRTGIANTGELFF.

V is TRBV7-8 and J is TRBJ2-5; D gene unclear. The CDR3 length is 13 residues. Trimming took off 5 bases at V and 7 bases at J, with 14 bases between the two ends. Germline V gene lookup returns CDR1 SGHVS and CDR2 FQNEAQ. The CDR3 nucleotides read TGTGCCAGCAGCCCATGGGCAGAAGGGACCCAGTACTTC. Its translation: CASSPWAEGTQYF.

The genes are TRBV2 and TRBJ1-2; D unclear. The V end lost 3 bases, the J end lost 7 bases, and 12 bases lay between the germline ends. The length of the CDR3 is 13 residues. Looked up from germline, CDR1 is SNHLY and CDR2 is FYNNEI. The CDR3 spells CASSDSTLGGYTF. As DNA, the CDR3 is TGTGCCAGCAGTGATTCGACTCTGGGTGGCTACACCTTC.

This chain uses TRBV28 with TRBJ1-2; 10 bases are shared with TRBD1. With V trimmed by 2 bases and J by 8 bases, 2 bases remained unmatched. CDR1 and CDR2 (germline): MDHEN, SYDVKM. This CDR3 has 13 residues. Here the CDR3 reads CASSLGTGVGYTF. As DNA, the CDR3 is TGTGCCAGCAGTTTAGGGACAGGGGTCGGCTACACCTTC.

V gene TRBV18 combines with J gene TRBJ2-3; 8 bases line up with TRBD1. The ends lost 2 bases at V and 1 base at J; junction bases unmatched: 8. CDR1 and CDR2 (germline): KGHSH, LQKENI. The CDR3 has 17 amino acids. CDR3 region: CASSPRSTQGGTDTQYF. CDR3 DNA: TGTGCCAGCTCACCAAGGTCCACACAGGGGGGCACAGATACGCAGTATTTT. The complete variable domain, with remaining parts taken from reference TRBV18 and TRBJ2-3, reads NAGVMQNPRHLVRRRGQEARLRCSPMKGHSHVYWYRQLPEEGLKFMVYLQKENIIDESGMPKERFSAEFPKEGPSILRIQQVVRGDSAAYFCASSPRSTQGGTDTQYFGPGTRLTVL.

This chain links TRBV12-5 with TRBJ2-1; 16 bases fit TRBD2. The V and J ends lost 4 bases and 7 bases, in that order; junction bases with no gene match: 10. Per the germline V gene, CDR1 is LGHNT and CDR2 is FRNRAP. The CDR3 runs to 18 residues. CDR3 protein: CASGSPGGLAGGLNEQFF. CDR3 sequence (DNA): TGTGCTAGTGGTTCCCCCGGGGGACTAGCGGGAGGGCTGAATGAGCAGTTCTTC.

This clone has a handful of counts. The genes are TRBV21-1 and TRBJ1-5. TRBV21-1 constitutes a pseudogene. The CDR3 contains 11 residues. DNA of the CDR3: TGTGCCAGCTTCGGGAATCAGCCCCAGCATTTT. As protein: CASFGNQPQHF.

The chain uses TRBV21-1 and TRBJ2-1; TRBD2, the table's D call, was not compared with the DNA. TRBV21-1 is a recognized pseudogene. This CDR3 is built from 18 residues. The DNA of the CDR3 is TGTGCCAGCAGCAAAGCGAGGGGTAGCGGGGAGCGTCACAATGAGCAGTTCTTC. Its translation is CASSKARGSGERHNEQFF.

The rearrangement joins TRBV10-1 to TRBJ2-7; 12 nucleotides line up with TRBD2. This CDR3 comprises 15 residues. The germline CDR1 and CDR2 sequences are WNHNN and SYGVQD (reference sequence). Trimming cost V 7 bases and J 0 bases; bases outside gene matches: 4. CDR3 loop: CASTGTSGSSYEQYF. In DNA form, the CDR3 reads TGCGCCAGCACCGGGACTAGCGGGTCCTCCTACGAGCAGTACTTC.